These T cell receptor beta chains were read from a single sample in a study of T cells in Graves' hyperthyroidism and ophthalmopathy. TCRdb reanalysed the multiplex PCR reads using MiXCR and keeps one entry per CDR3 protein. The repertoire has more than 500,000 distinct CDR3 sequences, 15% to 20% of them found once; the top ten carry less than 4.5%. The sample taken for sequencing was blood. The receptor set was obtained from a woman in her 30s with Graves' hyperthyroidism. The CDR3 runs from the conserved cysteine through the conserved F or W. Each record gives: V gene, CDR3 length, J gene, clone size, D gene, CDR3 DNA, CDR3 protein. The D gene is left open where the match is weak. Size values are once, few and many counts, or a class for expanded clones, and some rows have none.

>TRBV7-9|14|TRBJ2-7|few|TRBD1
TGTGCCAGCAGCCCAGACAGGGGGCGGGAAGAGCAGTACTTC
CASSPDRGREEQYF
>TRBV12-3/TRBV12-4|14|TRBJ1-1|many|NA
TGTGCCAGCAGTTCTCAGGGTGTTAGGACTGAAGCTTTCTTT
CASSSQGVRTEAFF
>TRBV20-1|13|TRBJ1-1|many|NA
TGCAGTGCTAACCCGACGGAGAACACTGAAGCTTTCTTT
CSANPTENTEAFF
>TRBV5-6|13|TRBJ1-2|NA|TRBD1
TGTGCCAGCAGCCAACAGGGGGGGAGTGGCTACACCTTC
CASSQQGGSGYTF
>TRBV3-1|14|TRBJ2-1|many|NA
TGTGCCAGCAGCCAAACTAGCTCCTACAATGAGCAGTTCTTC
CASSQTSSYNEQFF
>TRBV12-3/TRBV12-4|14|TRBJ2-1|many|NA
TGTGCCAGCAGGGCCCCTAGTTCCTACAATGAGCAGTTCTTC
CASRAPSSYNEQFF
>TRBV18|16|TRBJ2-7|few|TRBD1
TGTGCCAGCTCACCACCAGTGGGACAGGGGGCGCCCGAGCAGTACTTC
CASSPPVGQGAPEQYF
>TRBV6-1|16|TRBJ2-1|NA|TRBD2
TGTGCCAGCAGTGATCCGGGACTAGCGGGAGGGTATGAGCAGTTCTTC
CASSDPGLAGGYEQFF
>TRBV9|18|TRBJ2-1|NA|NA
TGCGCCAGCAACTCCCTCCCAGTGGGCCTCAGCTCCTACAATGAGCAGTTCTTC
CASNSLPVGLSSYNEQFF
>TRBV7-2|15|TRBJ1-2|many|TRBD1
TGTGCCAGCAGCTTAGTACAGGGGGCGAAAGTTGGCTACACCTTC
CASSLVQGAKVGYTF
>TRBV4-1|15|TRBJ2-7|few|NA
TGCGCCAGCAGCCAAGCGGGAGACGATACCTACGAGCAGTACTTC
CASSQAGDDTYEQYF
>TRBV9|14|TRBJ2-1|few|NA
TGTGCCAGCAGCTTCCGGGACCTCTACAATGAGCAGTTCTTC
CASSFRDLYNEQFF
>TRBV19|14|TRBJ2-7|few|TRBD1
TGTGCCAGTAGTACCCGACAGGGGCTGTGGGAGCAGTACTTC
CASSTRQGLWEQYF
>TRBV5-1|13|TRBJ1-2|NA|NA
TGCGCCAGCCCGGGACGGACCAACTATGGCTACACCTTC
CASPGRTNYGYTF
>TRBV12-3/TRBV12-4|12|TRBJ2-7|NA|NA
TGTGCCAGCAGTTTAGGTCGTGGAGGGCAGTACTTC
CASSLGRGGQYF
>TRBV11-3|14|TRBJ1-2|few|NA
TGTGCCAGCAGCTTAGCTGGGTCGGCTTATGGCTACACCTTC
CASSLAGSAYGYTF
>TRBV20-1|12|TRBJ1-4|many|NA
TGCAGTGCTCGGGGATCTAATGAAAAACTGTTTTTT
CSARGSNEKLFF
>TRBV20-1|17|TRBJ2-7|few|TRBD2
TGCAGTGCTCTTAATCAGCGGACTAGCGGGAGTATAGGGGAGCAGTACTTC
CSALNQRTSGSIGEQYF
>TRBV10-2|13|TRBJ2-1|NA|NA
TGCGCCAGCAGCACGGGGTGGTCCTACGAGCAGTTCTTC
CASSTGWSYEQFF
>TRBV20-1|16|TRBJ2-5|NA|NA
TGCAGTGCTCCCCTAAGGAGGGGAGCGTTAAAAGAGACCCAGTACTTC
CSAPLRRGALKETQYF
>TRBV7-9|12|TRBJ2-1|many|NA
TGTGCCAGCACCCCCCGGTACAATGAGCAGTTCTTC
CASTPRYNEQFF
>TRBV24-1|18|TRBJ2-1|NA|NA
TGTGCCACCAGTGATTCTAGGGGTTCAGGGGGGTATTACAATGAGCAGTTCTTC
CATSDSRGSGGYYNEQFF
>TRBV6-1|16|TRBJ2-7|few|NA
TGTGCCAGCAGTGAAGGAAATTGGCAGGGAGTCTACGAGCAGTACTTC
CASSEGNWQGVYEQYF
>TRBV20-1|17|TRBJ2-1|few|TRBD1
TGCAGTGCTAGCGGGACAGTACAGGGAAGATTCAACAATGAGCAGTTCTTC
CSASGTVQGRFNNEQFF
>TRBV7-9|15|TRBJ2-7|many|NA
TGTGCCAGCAGCTTTAGCGGAACGTACTCCGGCGAGCAGTACTTC
CASSFSGTYSGEQYF
>TRBV6-1|15|TRBJ2-1|many|NA
TGTGCCAGCACCCGTGCCGTCCAGAACTACAATGAGCAGTTCTTC
CASTRAVQNYNEQFF
>TRBV28|14|TRBJ2-7|many|NA
TGTGCCAGCAGTTTCGCGGGACACTCCTACGAGCAGTACTTC
CASSFAGHSYEQYF
>TRBV7-2|14|TRBJ1-1|many|NA
TGTGCCAGCAGCTTTTTGACCTCAGGGCGTTGGGCTTTCTTT
CASSFLTSGRWAFF
>TRBV5-1|15|TRBJ2-2|few|TRBD2
TGCGCCAGCAGCTTGACTAGCGGGCCTACCGGGGAGCTGTTTTTT
CASSLTSGPTGELFF